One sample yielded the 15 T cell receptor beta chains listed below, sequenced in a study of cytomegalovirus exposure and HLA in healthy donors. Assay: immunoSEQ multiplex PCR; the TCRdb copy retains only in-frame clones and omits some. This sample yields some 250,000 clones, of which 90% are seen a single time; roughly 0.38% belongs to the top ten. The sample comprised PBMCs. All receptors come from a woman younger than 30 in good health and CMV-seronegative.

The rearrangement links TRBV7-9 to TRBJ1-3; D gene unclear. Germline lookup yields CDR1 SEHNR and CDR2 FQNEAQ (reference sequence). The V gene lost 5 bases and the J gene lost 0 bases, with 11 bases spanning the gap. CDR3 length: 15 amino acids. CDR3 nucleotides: TGTGCCAGCAGCCCCGGGGTTCTCTCTGGAAACACCATATATTTT. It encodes CASSPGVLSGNTIYF.

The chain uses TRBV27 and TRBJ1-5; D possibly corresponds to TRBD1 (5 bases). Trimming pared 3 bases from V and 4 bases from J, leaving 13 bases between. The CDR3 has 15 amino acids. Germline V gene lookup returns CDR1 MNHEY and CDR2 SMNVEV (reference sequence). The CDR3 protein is CASSFLSTENQPQHF. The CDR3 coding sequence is TGTGCCAGCAGTTTTTTATCGACAGAGAATCAGCCCCAGCATTTT.

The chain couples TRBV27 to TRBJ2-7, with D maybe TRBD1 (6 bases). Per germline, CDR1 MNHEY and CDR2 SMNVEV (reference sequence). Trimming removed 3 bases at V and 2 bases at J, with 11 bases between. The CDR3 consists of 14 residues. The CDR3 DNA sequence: TGTGCCAGCAGTTTGGCGACAGGCCCCTACGAGCAGTACTTC. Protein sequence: CASSLATGPYEQYF.

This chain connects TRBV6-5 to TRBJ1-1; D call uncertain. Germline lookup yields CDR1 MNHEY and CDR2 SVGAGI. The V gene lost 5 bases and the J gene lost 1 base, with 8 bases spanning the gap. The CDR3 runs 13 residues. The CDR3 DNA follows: TGTGCCAGCAGTCTCCGACAGAACACTGAAGCTTTCTTT. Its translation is CASSLRQNTEAFF.

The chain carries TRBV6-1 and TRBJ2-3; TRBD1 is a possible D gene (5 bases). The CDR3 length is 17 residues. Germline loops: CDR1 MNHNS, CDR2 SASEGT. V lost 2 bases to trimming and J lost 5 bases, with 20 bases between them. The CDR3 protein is CASSEFGLTDSGDTQYF. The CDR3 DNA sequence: TGTGCCAGCAGTGAATTCGGGCTCACCGACAGTGGAGATACGCAGTATTTT.

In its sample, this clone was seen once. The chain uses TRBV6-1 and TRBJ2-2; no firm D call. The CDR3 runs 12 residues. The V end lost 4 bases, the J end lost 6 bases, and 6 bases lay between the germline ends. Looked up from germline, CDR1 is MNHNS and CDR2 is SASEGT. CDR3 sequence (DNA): TGTGCCAGCAGTGGACTTTCCGGGGAGCTGTTTTTT. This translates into CASSGLSGELFF.

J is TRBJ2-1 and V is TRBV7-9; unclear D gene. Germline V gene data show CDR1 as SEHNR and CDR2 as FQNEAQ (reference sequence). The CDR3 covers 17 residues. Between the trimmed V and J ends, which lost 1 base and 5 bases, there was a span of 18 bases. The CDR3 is CASSLGAFGQIDNEQFF. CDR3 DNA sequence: TGTGCCAGCAGCTTAGGGGCGTTTGGGCAGATCGACAATGAGCAGTTCTTC.

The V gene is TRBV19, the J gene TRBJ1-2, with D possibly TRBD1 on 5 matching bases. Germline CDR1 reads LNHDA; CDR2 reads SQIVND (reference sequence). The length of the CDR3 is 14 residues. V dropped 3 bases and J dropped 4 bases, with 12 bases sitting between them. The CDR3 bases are TGTGCCAGTAGTATTGCCGGGACTAGCTATGGCTACACCTTC. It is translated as CASSIAGTSYGYTF.

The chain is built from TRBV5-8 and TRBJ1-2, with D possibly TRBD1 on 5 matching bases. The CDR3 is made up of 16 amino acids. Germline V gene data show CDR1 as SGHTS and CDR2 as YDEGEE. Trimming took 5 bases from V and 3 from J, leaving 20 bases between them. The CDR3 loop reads CASSPGQDGPDYGYTF. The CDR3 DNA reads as TGTGCCAGCAGTCCCGGACAAGACGGGCCGGACTATGGCTACACCTTC.

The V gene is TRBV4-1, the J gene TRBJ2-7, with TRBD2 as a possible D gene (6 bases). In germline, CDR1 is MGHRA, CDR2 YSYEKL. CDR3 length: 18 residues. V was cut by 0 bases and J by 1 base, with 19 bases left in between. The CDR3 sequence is CASSQDWGETVKSYEQYF. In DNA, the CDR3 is TGCGCCAGCAGCCAAGATTGGGGGGAGACAGTGAAATCCTACGAGCAGTACTTC.

CDR3 protein: CASSFLGRDSSQYF. CDR3 bases: TGTGCCAGCAGCTTCTTAGGCAGGGATAGCTCGCAGTACTTC. The chain uses TRBV5-6 and TRBJ2-7, with a weak D call TRBD1 (5 bases). V shed 2 bases and J shed 9 bases, with 18 bases lying between them. The CDR3 runs to 14 residues. Per the germline V gene, CDR1 is SGHDT and CDR2 is YYEEEE.

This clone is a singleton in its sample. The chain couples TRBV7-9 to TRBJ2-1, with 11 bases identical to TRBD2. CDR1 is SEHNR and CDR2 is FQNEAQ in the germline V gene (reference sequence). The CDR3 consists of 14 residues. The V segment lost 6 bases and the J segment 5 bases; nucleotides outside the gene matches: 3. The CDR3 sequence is CASRGTSGHNEQFF. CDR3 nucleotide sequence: TGTGCCAGCAGGGGGACTAGCGGTCACAATGAGCAGTTCTTC.

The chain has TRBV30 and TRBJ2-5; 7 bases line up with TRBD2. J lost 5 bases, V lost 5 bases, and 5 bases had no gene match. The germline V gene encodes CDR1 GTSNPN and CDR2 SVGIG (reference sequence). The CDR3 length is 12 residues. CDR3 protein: CAWAGVFETQYF. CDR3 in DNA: TGTGCCTGGGCGGGGGTTTTCGAGACCCAGTACTTC. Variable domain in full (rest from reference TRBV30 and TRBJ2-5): SQTIHQWPATLVQPVGSPLSLECTVEGTSNPNLYWYRQAAGRGLQLLFYSVGIGQISSEVPQNLSASRPQDRQFILSSKKLLLSDSGFYLCAWAGVFETQYFGPGTRLLVL.

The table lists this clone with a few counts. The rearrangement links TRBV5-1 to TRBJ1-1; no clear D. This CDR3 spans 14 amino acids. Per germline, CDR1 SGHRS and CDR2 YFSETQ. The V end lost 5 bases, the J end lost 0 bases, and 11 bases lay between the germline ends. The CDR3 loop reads CASRPHTVNTEAFF. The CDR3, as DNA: TGCGCCAGCAGGCCCCATACAGTGAACACTGAAGCTTTCTTT.

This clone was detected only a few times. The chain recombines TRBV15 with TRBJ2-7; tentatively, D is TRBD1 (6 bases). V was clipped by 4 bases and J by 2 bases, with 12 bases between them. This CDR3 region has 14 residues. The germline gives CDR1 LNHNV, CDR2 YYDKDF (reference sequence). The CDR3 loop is CATSKQGDAYEQYF. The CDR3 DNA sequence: TGTGCCACCAGCAAACAGGGTGATGCCTACGAGCAGTACTTC.